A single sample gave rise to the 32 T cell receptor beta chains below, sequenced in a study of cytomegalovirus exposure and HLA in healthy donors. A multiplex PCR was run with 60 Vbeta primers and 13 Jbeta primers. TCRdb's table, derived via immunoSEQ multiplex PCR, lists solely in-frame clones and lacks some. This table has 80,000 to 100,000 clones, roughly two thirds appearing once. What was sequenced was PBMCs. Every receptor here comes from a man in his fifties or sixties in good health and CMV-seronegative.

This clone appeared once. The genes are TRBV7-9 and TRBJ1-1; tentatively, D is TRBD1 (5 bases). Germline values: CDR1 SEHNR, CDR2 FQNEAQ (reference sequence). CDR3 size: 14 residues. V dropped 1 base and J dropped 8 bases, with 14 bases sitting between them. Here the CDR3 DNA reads TGTGCCAGCAGCTTAGTCAAATCAGGACAAGAAGCTTTCTTT. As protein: CASSLVKSGQEAFF.

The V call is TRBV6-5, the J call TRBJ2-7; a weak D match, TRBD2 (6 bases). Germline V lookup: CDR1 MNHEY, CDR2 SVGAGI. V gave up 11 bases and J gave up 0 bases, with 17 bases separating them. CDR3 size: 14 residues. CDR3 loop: CAGDRDCFSYEQYF. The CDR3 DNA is TGTGCCGGGGATCGGGACTGTTTCTCCTACGAGCAGTACTTC.

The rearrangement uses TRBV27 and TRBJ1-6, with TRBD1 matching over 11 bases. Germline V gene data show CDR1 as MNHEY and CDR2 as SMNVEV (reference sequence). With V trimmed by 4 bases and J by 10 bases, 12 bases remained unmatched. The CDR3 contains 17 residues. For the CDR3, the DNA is TGTGCCAGCAGTTCACCCGACTGGACAGGGGGCCGCTCACCCCTCCACTTT. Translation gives CASSSPDWTGGRSPLHF.

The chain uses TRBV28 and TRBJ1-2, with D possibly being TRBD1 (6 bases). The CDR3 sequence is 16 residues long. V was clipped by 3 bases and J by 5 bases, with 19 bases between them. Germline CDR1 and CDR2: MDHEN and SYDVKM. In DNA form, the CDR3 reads TGTGCCAGCAGTTTCGACAGGCCAACGGGGAATTATGGCTACACCTTC. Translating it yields CASSFDRPTGNYGYTF.

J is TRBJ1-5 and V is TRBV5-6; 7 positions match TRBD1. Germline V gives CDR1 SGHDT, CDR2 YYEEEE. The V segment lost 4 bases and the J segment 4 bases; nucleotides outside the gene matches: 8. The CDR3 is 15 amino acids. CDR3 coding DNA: TGTGCCAGCAGCGGAACAGGGGTGGCAAATCAGCCCCAGCATTTT. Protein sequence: CASSGTGVANQPQHF. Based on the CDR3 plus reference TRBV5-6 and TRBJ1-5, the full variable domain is DAGVTQSPTHLIKTRGQQVTLRCSPKSGHDTVSWYQQALGQGPQFIFQYYEEEERQRGNFPDRFSGHQFPNYSSELNVNALLLGDSALYLCASSGTGVANQPQHFGDGTRLSIL.

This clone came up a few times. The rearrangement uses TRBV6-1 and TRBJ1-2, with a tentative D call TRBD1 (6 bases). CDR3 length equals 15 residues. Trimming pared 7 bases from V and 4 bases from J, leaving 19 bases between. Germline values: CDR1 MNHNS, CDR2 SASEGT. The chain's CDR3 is CASTQQGGSFYGYTF. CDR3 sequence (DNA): TGTGCCAGCACCCAACAGGGCGGCTCGTTCTATGGCTACACCTTC.

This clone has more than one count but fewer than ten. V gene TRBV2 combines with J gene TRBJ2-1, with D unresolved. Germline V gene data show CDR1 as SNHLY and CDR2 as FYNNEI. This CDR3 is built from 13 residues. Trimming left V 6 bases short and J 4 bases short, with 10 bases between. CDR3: CASRDSEYNEQFF. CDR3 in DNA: TGTGCCAGCAGAGACTCAGAATACAATGAGCAGTTCTTC. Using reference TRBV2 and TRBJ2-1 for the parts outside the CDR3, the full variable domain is EPEVTQTPSHQVTQMGQEVILRCVPISNHLYFYWYRQILGQKVEFLVSFYNNEISEKSEIFDDQFSVERPDGSNFTLKIRSTKLEDSAMYFCASRDSEYNEQFFGPGTRLTVL.

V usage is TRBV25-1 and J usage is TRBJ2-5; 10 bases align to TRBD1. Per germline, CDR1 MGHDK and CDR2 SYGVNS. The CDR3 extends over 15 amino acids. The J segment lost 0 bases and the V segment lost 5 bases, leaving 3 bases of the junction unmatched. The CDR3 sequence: CASSPGQGYQETQYF. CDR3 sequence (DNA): TGTGCCAGCAGTCCGGGACAGGGGTACCAAGAGACCCAGTACTTC.

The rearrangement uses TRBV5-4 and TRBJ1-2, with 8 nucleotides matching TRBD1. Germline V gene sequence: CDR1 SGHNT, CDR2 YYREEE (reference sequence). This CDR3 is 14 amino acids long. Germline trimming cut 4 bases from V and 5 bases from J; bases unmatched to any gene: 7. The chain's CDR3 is CASSPGQGNYGYTF. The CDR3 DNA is TGTGCCAGCAGCCCAGGACAGGGTAATTATGGCTACACCTTC. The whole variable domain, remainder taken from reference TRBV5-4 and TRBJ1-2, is ETGVTQSPTHLIKTRGQQVTLRCSSQSGHNTVSWYQQALGQGPQFIFQYYREEENGRGNFPPRFSGLQFPNYSSELNVNALELDDSALYLCASSPGQGNYGYTFGSGTRLTVV.

CDR3 sequence: CASSPDRWGEKLFF. The DNA of the CDR3 is TGTGCCAGCAGCCCCGACAGGTGGGGAGAAAAACTGTTTTTT. This chain links TRBV7-2 with TRBJ1-4, with D possibly being TRBD1 (6 bases). In germline, CDR1 is SGHTA, CDR2 FQGNSA. The CDR3 is 14 amino acids. V was trimmed by 5 bases and J by 8 bases, leaving 15 bases between them.

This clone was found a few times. Written as DNA, the CDR3 is TGCGCCAGCAGCCAAGATAGACAGATCTATAATTCACCCCTCCACTTT. It specifies CASSQDRQIYNSPLHF. V and J are TRBV4-3 and TRBJ1-6, with D possibly TRBD1 on 5 matching bases. Trimming took off 0 bases at V and 3 bases at J, with 9 bases between the two ends. The CDR3 spans 16 residues. Germline CDR1 LGHNA, CDR2 YSLEER.

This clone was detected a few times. The CDR3 nucleotides are TGTGCCAGCAGCCTCAACAGGGGGAGTTACGAGCAGTACTTC. Residues: CASSLNRGSYEQYF. V is TRBV5-8 and J is TRBJ2-7, with 8 bases fitting TRBD1. Germline values: CDR1 SGHTS, CDR2 YDEGEE. J lost 4 bases, V lost 4 bases, and 7 bases had no gene match. The CDR3 covers 14 residues. The variable domain in full, with the rest retrieved from reference TRBV5-8 and TRBJ2-7, is EAGVTQSPTHLIKTRGQQATLRCSPISGHTSVYWYQQALGLGLQFLLWYDEGEERNRGNFPPRFSGRQFPNYSSELNVNALELEDSALYLCASSLNRGSYEQYFGPGTRLTVT.

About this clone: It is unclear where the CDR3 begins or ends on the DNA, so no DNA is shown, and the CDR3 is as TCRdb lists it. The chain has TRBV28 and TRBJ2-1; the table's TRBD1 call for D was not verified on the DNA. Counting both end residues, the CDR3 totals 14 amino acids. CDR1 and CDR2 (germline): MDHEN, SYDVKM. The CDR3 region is CASSLVGQGSGGFF.

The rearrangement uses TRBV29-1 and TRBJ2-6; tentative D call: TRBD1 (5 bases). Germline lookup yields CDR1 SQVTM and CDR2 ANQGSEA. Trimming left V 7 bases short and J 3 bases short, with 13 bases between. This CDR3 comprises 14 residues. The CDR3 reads CSASRGSGANVLTF. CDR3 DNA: TGCAGCGCCTCAAGGGGAAGTGGGGCCAACGTCCTGACTTTC.

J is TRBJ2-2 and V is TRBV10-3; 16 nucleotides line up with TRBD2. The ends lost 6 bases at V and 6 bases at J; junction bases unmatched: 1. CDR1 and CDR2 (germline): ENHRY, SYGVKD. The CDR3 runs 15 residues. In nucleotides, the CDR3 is TGTGCCATCAGGGGACTAGCGGGAGGGGCCGGGGAGCTGTTTTTT. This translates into CAIRGLAGGAGELFF.

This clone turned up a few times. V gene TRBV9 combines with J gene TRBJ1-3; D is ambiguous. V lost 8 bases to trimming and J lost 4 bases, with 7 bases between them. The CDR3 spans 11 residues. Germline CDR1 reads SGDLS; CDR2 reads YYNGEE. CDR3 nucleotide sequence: TGTGCCAGTCTTTCCGGAAACACCATATATTTT. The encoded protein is CASLSGNTIYF.

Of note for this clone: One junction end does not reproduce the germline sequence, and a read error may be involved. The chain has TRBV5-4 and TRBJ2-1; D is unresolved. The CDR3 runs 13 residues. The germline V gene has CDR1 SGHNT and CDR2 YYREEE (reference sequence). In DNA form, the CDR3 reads TGTGCCAGCAGCTTGGCCAGGAACAACGAGCAGTTCTTC. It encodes CASSLARNNEQFF. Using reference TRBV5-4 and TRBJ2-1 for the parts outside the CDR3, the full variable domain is ETGVTQSPTHLIKTRGQQVTLRCSSQSGHNTVSWYQQALGQGPQFIFQYYREEENGRGNFPPRFSGLQFPNYSSELNVNALELDDSALYLCASSLARNNEQFFGPGTRLTVL.

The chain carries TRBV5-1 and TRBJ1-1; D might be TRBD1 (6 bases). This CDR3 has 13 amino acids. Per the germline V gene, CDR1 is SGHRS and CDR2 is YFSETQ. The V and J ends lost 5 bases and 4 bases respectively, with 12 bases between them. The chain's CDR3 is CASRDTGLTEAFF. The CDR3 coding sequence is TGCGCCAGCAGGGATACAGGGCTCACTGAAGCTTTCTTT.

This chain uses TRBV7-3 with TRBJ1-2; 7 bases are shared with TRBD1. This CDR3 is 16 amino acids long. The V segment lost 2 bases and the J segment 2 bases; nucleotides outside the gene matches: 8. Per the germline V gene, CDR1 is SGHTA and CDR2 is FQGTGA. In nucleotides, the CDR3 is TGTGCCAGCAGCTTAGAAGACGGCAGGGGGAACTATGGCTACACCTTC. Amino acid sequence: CASSLEDGRGNYGYTF. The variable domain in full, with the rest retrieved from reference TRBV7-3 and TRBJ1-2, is GAGVSQTPSNKVTEKGKYVELRCDPISGHTALYWYRQSLGQGPEFLIYFQGTGAADDSGLPNDRFFAVRPEGSVSTLKIQRTERGDSAVYLCASSLEDGRGNYGYTFGSGTRLTVV.

The CDR3 DNA is TGTGCCAGCAGCCCTAGCGGGGGGGCGGTACAAGAGACCCAGTACTTC. This sequence encodes CASSPSGGAVQETQYF. The J gene is TRBJ2-5, the V gene TRBV2; TRBD2 agrees at 12 bases. The CDR3 loop spans 16 amino acids. Germline loops: CDR1 SNHLY, CDR2 FYNNEI. Losses at the gene ends were 6 bases for V and 2 bases for J; bases not matched to a gene: 7.

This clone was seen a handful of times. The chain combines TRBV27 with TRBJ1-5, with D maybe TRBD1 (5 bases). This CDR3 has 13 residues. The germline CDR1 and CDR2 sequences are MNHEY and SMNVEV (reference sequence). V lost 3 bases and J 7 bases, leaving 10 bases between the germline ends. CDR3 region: CASSLGGRQPQHF. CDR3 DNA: TGTGCCAGCAGTTTGGGGGGTCGACAGCCCCAGCATTTT.

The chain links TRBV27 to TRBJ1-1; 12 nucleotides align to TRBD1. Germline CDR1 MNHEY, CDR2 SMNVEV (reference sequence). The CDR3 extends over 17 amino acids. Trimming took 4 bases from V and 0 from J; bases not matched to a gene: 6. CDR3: CASSSSGQGAVNTEAFF. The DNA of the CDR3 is TGTGCCAGCAGTTCCTCGGGACAGGGGGCCGTGAACACTGAAGCTTTCTTT.

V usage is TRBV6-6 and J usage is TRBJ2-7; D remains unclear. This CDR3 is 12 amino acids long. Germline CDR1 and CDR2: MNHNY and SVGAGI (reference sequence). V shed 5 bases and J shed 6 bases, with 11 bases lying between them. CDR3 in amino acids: CASSTLYREQYF. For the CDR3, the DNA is TGTGCCAGCAGTACACTATATCGCGAGCAGTACTTC.

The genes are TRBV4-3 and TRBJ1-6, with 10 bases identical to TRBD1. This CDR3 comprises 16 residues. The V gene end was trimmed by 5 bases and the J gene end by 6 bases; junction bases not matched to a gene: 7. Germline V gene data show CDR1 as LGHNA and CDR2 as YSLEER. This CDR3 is CASSEGTGERNSPLHF. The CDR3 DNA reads TGCGCCAGCAGCGAAGGGACAGGGGAGCGTAATTCACCCCTCCACTTT.

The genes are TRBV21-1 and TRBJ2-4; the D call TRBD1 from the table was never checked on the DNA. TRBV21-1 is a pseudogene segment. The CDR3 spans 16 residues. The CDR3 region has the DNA TGTGCCAGCAGCCTAACAGGACATGTGGCCAAAAACATTCAGTACTTC. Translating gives CASSLTGHVAKNIQYF.

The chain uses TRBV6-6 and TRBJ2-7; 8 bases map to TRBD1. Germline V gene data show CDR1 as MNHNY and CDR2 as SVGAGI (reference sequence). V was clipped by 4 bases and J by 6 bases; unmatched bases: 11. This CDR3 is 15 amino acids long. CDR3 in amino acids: CASSSMAGGPGEQYF. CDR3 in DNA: TGTGCCAGCAGTTCCATGGCAGGGGGCCCCGGCGAGCAGTACTTC.

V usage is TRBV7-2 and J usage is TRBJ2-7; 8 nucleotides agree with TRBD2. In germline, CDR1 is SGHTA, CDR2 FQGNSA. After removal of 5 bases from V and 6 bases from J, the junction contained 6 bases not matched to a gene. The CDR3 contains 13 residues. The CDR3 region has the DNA TGTGCCAGCAGCCCCGGGAGGGGAAGCGAGCAGTACTTC. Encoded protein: CASSPGRGSEQYF.

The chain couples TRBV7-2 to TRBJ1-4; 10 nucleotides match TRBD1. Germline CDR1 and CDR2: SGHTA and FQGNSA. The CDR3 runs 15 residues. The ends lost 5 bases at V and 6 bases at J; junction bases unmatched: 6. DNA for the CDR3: TGTGCCAGCAGCGATCCCGGGACAGGGGATGAAAAACTGTTTTTT. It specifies CASSDPGTGDEKLFF.

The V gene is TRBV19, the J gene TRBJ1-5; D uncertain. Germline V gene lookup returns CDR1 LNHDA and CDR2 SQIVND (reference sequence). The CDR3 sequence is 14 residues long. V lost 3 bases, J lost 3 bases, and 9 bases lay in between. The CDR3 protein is CASSIVRFNQPQHF. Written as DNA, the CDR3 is TGTGCCAGTAGTATTGTCAGGTTCAATCAGCCCCAGCATTTT.

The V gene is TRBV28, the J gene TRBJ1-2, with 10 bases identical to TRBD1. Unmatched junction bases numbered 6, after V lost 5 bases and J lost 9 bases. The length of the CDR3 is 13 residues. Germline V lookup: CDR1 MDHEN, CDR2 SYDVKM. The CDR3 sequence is CASSRQGAGSYTF. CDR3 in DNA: TGTGCCAGCAGTAGACAGGGGGCCGGGAGCTACACCTTC.

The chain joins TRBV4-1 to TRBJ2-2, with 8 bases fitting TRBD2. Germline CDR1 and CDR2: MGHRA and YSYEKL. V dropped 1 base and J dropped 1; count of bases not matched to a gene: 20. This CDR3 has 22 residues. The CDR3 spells CASSQASGFKSGSLMNTGELFF. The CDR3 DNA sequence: TGCGCCAGCAGCCAAGCGTCCGGGTTTAAAAGCGGGAGCCTAATGAACACCGGGGAGCTGTTTTTT.

DNA for the CDR3: TGTGCCAGCAGTTTACTCAGGGGGCATGACACCATATATTTT. Residues: CASSLLRGHDTIYF. This chain connects TRBV27 to TRBJ1-3; 8 positions agree with TRBD1. V lost 2 bases and J lost 8; bases outside the gene matches: 5. This CDR3 is built from 14 residues. Germline assignment: CDR1 MNHEY and CDR2 SMNVEV (reference sequence).